Listed below are T cell receptor beta chains from one sample, sequenced in a study of Ad26.COV2.S vaccination and SARS-CoV-2 variants. Sequencing was performed with immunoSEQ multiplex PCR; in TCRdb, only in-frame clones are kept and a portion is missing. The sample lists some 290,000 clones; about 86% were seen once. Source: peripheral blood, taken in a trial of Ad26.COV2.S vaccine versus placebo. The receptors here all came from a person between 18 and 65 years old who received the Ad26.COV2.S COVID-19 vaccine or a placebo. The CDR3 runs from the conserved cysteine through the conserved F or W. The order of the fields is J gene, clone size, D gene, V gene, CDR3 DNA, CDR3 protein. A D gene is named only where the DNA matches it firmly. Expanded clones get a size class; other rows say once, few or many, or leave the size out.

>TRBJ2-6|-|-|TRBV19
TGTGCCAGTAAACAACCCTCTGGGGCCAACGTCCTGACTTTC
CASKQPSGANVLTF
>TRBJ1-1|-|-|TRBV27
TGTGCCAGCAGTCCAATAGGGGCTCCAGAGCCTGAAGCTTTCTTT
CASSPIGAPEPEAFF
>TRBJ1-1|once|-|TRBV9
TGTGCCAGCAGCGTAGCTTCGGGAAACACTGAAGCTTTCTTT
CASSVASGNTEAFF
>TRBJ2-3|-|-|TRBV11-2
TGTGCCAGCAGCTTAGGTTCGACCCCCACAGATACGCAGTATTTT
CASSLGSTPTDTQYF
>TRBJ2-7|-|TRBD1|TRBV19
TGTGCCAGTACCCCGGGACAGGGTCCCTACGAGCAGTACTTC
CASTPGQGPYEQYF
>TRBJ2-5|-|TRBD2|TRBV29-1
TGCAGCGTTGAAATGGGGGGGGAGACCCAGTACTTC
CSVEMGGETQYF
>TRBJ1-2|-|-|TRBV21-1
TGTGCCAGCAAGTTCGGGACCGGAGGGACAGATCTTAACTATGGCTACACCTTC
CASKFGTGGTDLNYGYTF
>TRBJ2-1|-|TRBD2|TRBV6-2/TRBV6-3
TGTGCCAGCAGTCATCTACTAGCGGGGAACAATGAGCAGTTCTTC
CASSHLLAGNNEQFF
>TRBJ1-6|-|-|TRBV6-5
TGTGCCAGCAGTTACTCCCGAGAAATACCAAATTCACCCCTCCACTTT
CASSYSREIPNSPLHF
>TRBJ1-6|-|-|TRBV6-2/TRBV6-3
TGTGCCAGCAGTTACTCTTATTCACCCCTCCACTTT
CASSYSYSPLHF
>TRBJ2-3|-|-|TRBV2
TGTGCCAGCAGTGATCTGATGGCGGGTGAGAAAGATACGCAGTATTTT
CASSDLMAGEKDTQYF
>TRBJ1-4|-|-|TRBV30
TGTGCCCTGTCGAGTGAAAAACTGTTTTTT
CALSSEKLFF
>TRBJ1-5|-|-|TRBV19
TGTGCCAGTAGGGGGCCGGGGAACAATCAGCCCCAGCATTTT
CASRGPGNNQPQHF
>TRBJ1-4|-|TRBD1|TRBV4-3
TGCGCCAGCAGCCAAGATGGGGAGGCAGGGGGCGCTTATCTTTATCGAGAAAAACTGTTTTTT
CASSQDGEAGGAYLYREKLFF
>TRBJ2-7|-|TRBD2|TRBV5-5
TGTGCCAGCAGTTTGAGCGGGGCCCTATCCTACGAGCAGTACTTC
CASSLSGALSYEQYF
>TRBJ1-2|-|-|TRBV4-2
TGTGCCAGCAGCCAAGGCGAAGGGGTCGGATATGGCTACACCTTC
CASSQGEGVGYGYTF
>TRBJ2-7|-|-|TRBV20-1
TGCAGTGCGCAAGAGAGTCACGAGCAGTACTTC
CSAQESHEQYF
>TRBJ2-3|-|-|TRBV30
TGTGCCTGGACGAGAAAACCCACAGATACGCAGTATTTT
CAWTRKPTDTQYF
>TRBJ1-2|once|TRBD1|TRBV20-1
TGCAGTGCTAGGGGGTCGGGACAGGGGACCTTC
CSARGSGQGTF
>TRBJ1-6|few|TRBD1|TRBV3-1/TRBV3-2
TGTGCCAGCAGCCAAGGGACGGGACAGGGGGCCCCCCTCCACTTT
CASSQGTGQGAPLHF
>TRBJ2-3|-|-|TRBV7-7
TGTGCTAGCAGCGTGATAGCCGGCGGGCCCCTCTGCACAGATACGCAGTATTTT
CASSVIAGGPLCTDTQYF
>TRBJ2-2|-|TRBD1|TRBV18
TGTGCCAGCTCACCGTATCCGGGACAGGGCGACACCGGGGAGCTGTTTTTT
CASSPYPGQGDTGELFF
>TRBJ1-2|-|-|TRBV5-4
TGTGCCAGCATTACCCTCCCGAGGACAGTGGGTGGCTACACCTTC
CASITLPRTVGGYTF
>TRBJ2-7|-|-|TRBV21-1
TGTGCCAGCAGCGCACCGGGACAGGGGAGTTACGAGCAGTACTTC
CASSAPGQGSYEQYF
>TRBJ1-1|-|-|TRBV7-7
TGTGCCAGCAGCCCTATTACAGGGCCCCCAATGAACACTGAAGCTTTCTTT
CASSPITGPPMNTEAFF
>TRBJ1-1|-|-|TRBV6-5
TGTGCCAGCAGTTTGCCGACCTTAGAGGCTTTCTTT
CASSLPTLEAFF
>TRBJ1-6|once|-|TRBV11-2
TGTGCCAGCAGCCCTGGACAAAAGGGGGATTCACCCCTCCACTTT
CASSPGQKGDSPLHF
>TRBJ1-1|-|-|TRBV4-1
TGCGCCAGCAGCCTTGGTGCTGGGAAGGTGAACACTGAAGCTTTCTTT
CASSLGAGKVNTEAFF
>TRBJ2-7|few|TRBD1|TRBV7-2
TGTGCCAGCAGCTCCACAGGGGTCTCCTACGAGCAGTACTTC
CASSSTGVSYEQYF
>TRBJ2-1|once|-|TRBV7-9
TGTGCCAGCAGCTTAGTGTCGGGGTCACACAATGAGCAGTTCTTC
CASSLVSGSHNEQFF
>TRBJ1-2|-|TRBD1|TRBV7-9
TGTGCCAGCAGCCTCCCGCCCCGGGACAGGGGACTAACCTTC
CASSLPPRDRGLTF
>TRBJ1-2|-|-|TRBV30
TGTGCCTGGAGTGTAATGGGGAACTATGGCTACACCTTC
CAWSVMGNYGYTF
>TRBJ1-2|few|-|TRBV5-5
TGTGCCAGCAGCTTGGTGGGGGACTATGGCTACACCTTC
CASSLVGDYGYTF
>TRBJ1-5|-|-|TRBV7-8
TGTGCCAGCAGCCTAAGGGAGGGCTCGGAGCCCCAGCATTTT
CASSLREGSEPQHF
>TRBJ2-5|-|-|TRBV7-2
TGTGCCAGCAGCCTGAATCGAAACCGGGAGACCCAGTACTTC
CASSLNRNRETQYF
>TRBJ1-1|-|-|TRBV5-1
TGCGCCAGCAACGTCATCCCGAACACTGAAGCTTTCTTT
CASNVIPNTEAFF
>TRBJ1-2|-|-|TRBV12-5
TGTGCTAGTGGTTTGGTCTCAGGGGACGGCTACACCTTC
CASGLVSGDGYTF
>TRBJ1-2|-|-|TRBV30
TGTGCCTGGAGCGTCGAAGGACAGCTTTATGGCTACACCTTC
CAWSVEGQLYGYTF
>TRBJ2-7|once|-|TRBV7-2
TGTGCCAGCAGCCTAGAGGGGCGGGGACCCCACGAGCAGTACTTC
CASSLEGRGPHEQYF
>TRBJ2-1|-|TRBD2|TRBV3-1/TRBV3-2
TGTGCCAGCAGCCAAGATTGGGAGCGGGGGACCCCCTACAATGAGCAGTTCTTC
CASSQDWERGTPYNEQFF
>TRBJ2-5|-|TRBD1|TRBV2
TGTGCCAGCAGGGACCGGGACAGGGGGATGAGGTTAGAGACCCAGTACTTC
CASRDRDRGMRLETQYF
>TRBJ1-2|-|-|TRBV3-1/TRBV3-2
TGTGCCAGCAGCCTACTCACACACCCGCCCTATGGCTACACCTTC
CASSLLTHPPYGYTF
>TRBJ1-2|-|TRBD1|TRBV6-6
TGTGCCAGCAGTTACGGAAGAACAGGGGAATACGGCTACACCTTC
CASSYGRTGEYGYTF
>TRBJ2-3|-|TRBD2|TRBV11-2
TGTGCCAGCAGCTACGCGATAGCGGGGGCCCGCACAGATACGCAGTATTTT
CASSYAIAGARTDTQYF
>TRBJ2-3|-|-|TRBV5-1
TGCGCCAGCAGCAGAAGCAGACAGCACCTCGGCACAGATACGCAGTATTTT
CASSRSRQHLGTDTQYF
>TRBJ2-6|once|-|TRBV20-1
TGCAGTGCTAGTTCGGGGGCCAACGTCCTGACTTTC
CSASSGANVLTF
>TRBJ1-2|few|-|TRBV6-6
TGTGCCAGCACCCCGAGGGTGGGTGGCTACACCTTC
CASTPRVGGYTF
>TRBJ2-1|-|TRBD2|TRBV20-1
TGCAGTGCTGGTGGGCTAGCGGCCCATAATGAGCAGTTCTTC
CSAGGLAAHNEQFF
>TRBJ2-4|-|TRBD1|TRBV4-3
TGCGCCAGCAGCCACTCGCCGGGACAGAAAAACATTCAGTACTTC
CASSHSPGQKNIQYF
>TRBJ1-2|-|-|TRBV19
TGTGCCAGTAGTATCGGGGACCCGGTAGGGACCTATGGCTACACCTTC
CASSIGDPVGTYGYTF
>TRBJ2-1|many|-|TRBV5-1
TGCGCCAGCAGCTTGAACAGGGTAGGCAATGAGCAGTTCTTC
CASSLNRVGNEQFF
>TRBJ2-7|-|TRBD1|TRBV11-2
TGTGCCAGCAGCCCCGGGACAGGACTCAACGAGCAGTACTTC
CASSPGTGLNEQYF